This T cell receptor beta chain was documented in a study of T cells after yellow fever vaccination. About the study: With SMART-Seq v4 Ultra Low Input, the fractions containing low cell numbers were prepared.

V shed 4 bases and J 5 bases; nucleotides not matched to a gene: 4. The CDR3 loop spans 13 amino acids. Germline V CDR1 and CDR2: SGHAT, FQNNGV. Making TCR cDNA involved 5'RACE template switching, which added UMIs and a universal primer site. TCRdb re-analysed the 5' RACE reads in MiXCR, keeping a single row per CDR3 protein. This repertoire shows approximately 330,000 distinct CDR3 sequences, 4.1% found once; its top ten account for 20% to 25%. This clonotype was counted a few times. Antigen specificity is unknown. Study observations and caveats: Clones that expanded after primary vaccination mostly reappeared after the booster (less than 98% CD4, about 91% CD8). By day 5 rather than day 15, the secondary response had peaked, though it was weaker.

The material sequenced was PBMCs, taken 5 days after the yellow fever booster vaccination. The chain uses TRBV11-2 and TRBJ2-5, with 7 bases identical to TRBD1. The source is a man between 18 and 35 years old who received the YFV17D yellow fever vaccine. The CDR3 loop reads CASSSDREETQYF. In DNA, the CDR3 is TGTGCCAGCAGCTCCGACAGGGAGGAGACCCAGTACTTC.